This TCR beta chain was found in a study of cytomegalovirus exposure and HLA in healthy donors. Healthy bone marrow donors made up the donors. At collection, donors were nominally healthy, but unrecorded immune exposures were probable. Use of 60 Vbeta and 13 Jbeta primers characterized the PCR. Produced via immunoSEQ multiplex PCR; TCRdb's table is partial and in-frame only. The sample holds some 150,000 clones, around 82% seen once. This clone was seen once. The antigen remains unidentified. Study observations and caveats: Later analysis associated a missense DCLRE1C variant with TCR beta V- and J-gene trimming.

The TCR comes from a male donor in good health and CMV-seronegative. Specimen: PBMCs.

This CDR3 is CASVEGRPGYTF. In nucleotides, the CDR3 is TGTGCCAGCGTGGAGGGCCGTCCTGGCTACACCTTC. The chain joins TRBV2 to TRBJ1-2; D ambiguous. CDR3 length: 12 residues. Germline lookup yields CDR1 SNHLY and CDR2 FYNNEI. V was cut by 8 bases and J by 7 bases, with 14 bases left in between.